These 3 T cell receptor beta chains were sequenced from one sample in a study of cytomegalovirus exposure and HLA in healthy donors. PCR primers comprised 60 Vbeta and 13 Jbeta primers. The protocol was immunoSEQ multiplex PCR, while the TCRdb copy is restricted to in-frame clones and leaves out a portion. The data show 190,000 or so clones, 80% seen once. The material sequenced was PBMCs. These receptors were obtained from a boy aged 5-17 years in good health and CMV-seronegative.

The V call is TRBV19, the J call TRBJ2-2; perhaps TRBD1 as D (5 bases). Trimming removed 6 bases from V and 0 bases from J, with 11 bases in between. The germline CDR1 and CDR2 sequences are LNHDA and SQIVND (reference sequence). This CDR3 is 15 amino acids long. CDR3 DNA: TGTGCCAGTAGGTTGGCAGGGTCGAACACCGGGGAGCTGTTTTTT. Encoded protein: CASRLAGSNTGELFF.

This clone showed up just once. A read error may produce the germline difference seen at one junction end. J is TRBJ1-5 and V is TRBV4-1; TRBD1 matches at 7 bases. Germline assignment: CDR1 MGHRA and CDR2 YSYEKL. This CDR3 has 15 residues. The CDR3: CAGSQEPQGFQPQHF. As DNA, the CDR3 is TGCGCCGGCAGCCAAGAACCACAGGGGTTTCAGCCCCAGCATTTT.

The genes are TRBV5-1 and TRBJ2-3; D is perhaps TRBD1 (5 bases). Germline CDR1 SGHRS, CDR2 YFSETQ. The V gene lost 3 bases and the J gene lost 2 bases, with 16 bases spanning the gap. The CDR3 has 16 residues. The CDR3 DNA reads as TGCGCCAGCAGCTCGCAACCGCTAGGGGACACAGATACGCAGTATTTT. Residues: CASSSQPLGDTDTQYF.